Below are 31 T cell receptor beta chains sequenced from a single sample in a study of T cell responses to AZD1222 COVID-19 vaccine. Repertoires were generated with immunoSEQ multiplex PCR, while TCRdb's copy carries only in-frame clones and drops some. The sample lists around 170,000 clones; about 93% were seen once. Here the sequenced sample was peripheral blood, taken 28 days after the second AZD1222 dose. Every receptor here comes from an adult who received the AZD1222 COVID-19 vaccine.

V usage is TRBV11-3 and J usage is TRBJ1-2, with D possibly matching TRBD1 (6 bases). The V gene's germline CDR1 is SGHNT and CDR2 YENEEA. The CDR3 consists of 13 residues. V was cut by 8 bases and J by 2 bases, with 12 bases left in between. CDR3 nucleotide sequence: TGTGCCAGCGTACCAGGGGAAAACTATGGCTACACCTTC. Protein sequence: CASVPGENYGYTF.

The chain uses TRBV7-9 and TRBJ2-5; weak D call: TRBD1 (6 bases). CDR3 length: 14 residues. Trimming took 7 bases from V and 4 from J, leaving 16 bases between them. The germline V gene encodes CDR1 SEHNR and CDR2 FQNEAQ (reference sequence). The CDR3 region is CASITQGLTETQYF. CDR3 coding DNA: TGTGCCAGCATTACACAGGGTCTGACAGAGACCCAGTACTTC.

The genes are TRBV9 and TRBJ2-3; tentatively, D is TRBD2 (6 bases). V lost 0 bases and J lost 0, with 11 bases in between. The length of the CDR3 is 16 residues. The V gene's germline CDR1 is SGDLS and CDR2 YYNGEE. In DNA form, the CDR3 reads TGTGCCAGCAGCGTAGCGGGACTCCCTAGCACAGATACGCAGTATTTT. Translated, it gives CASSVAGLPSTDTQYF.

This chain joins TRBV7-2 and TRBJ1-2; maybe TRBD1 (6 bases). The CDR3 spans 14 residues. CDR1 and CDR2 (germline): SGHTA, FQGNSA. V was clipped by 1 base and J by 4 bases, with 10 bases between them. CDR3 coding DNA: TGTGCCAGCAGCTTAGTTGGACAGTCCTATGGCTACACCTTC. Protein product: CASSLVGQSYGYTF.

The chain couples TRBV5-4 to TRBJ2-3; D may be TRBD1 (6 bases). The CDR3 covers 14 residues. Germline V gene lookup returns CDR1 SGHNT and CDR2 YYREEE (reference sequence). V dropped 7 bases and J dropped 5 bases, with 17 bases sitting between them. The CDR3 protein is CASSLSTGQDTQYF. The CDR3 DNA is TGTGCCAGCTCCTTATCCACAGGGCAAGATACGCAGTATTTT.

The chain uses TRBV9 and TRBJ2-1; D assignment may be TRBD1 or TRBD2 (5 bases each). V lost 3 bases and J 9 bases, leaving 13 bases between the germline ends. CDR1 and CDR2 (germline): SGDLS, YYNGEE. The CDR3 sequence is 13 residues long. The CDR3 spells CASSAGPPGEQFF. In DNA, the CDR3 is TGTGCCAGCAGCGCGGGACCTCCCGGTGAGCAGTTCTTC.

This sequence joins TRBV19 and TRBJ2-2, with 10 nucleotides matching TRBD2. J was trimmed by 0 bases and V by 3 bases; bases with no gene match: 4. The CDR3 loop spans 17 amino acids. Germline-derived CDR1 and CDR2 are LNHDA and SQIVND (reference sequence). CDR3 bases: TGTGCCAGTAGTATCAAACTAGCGGGGACGAACACCGGGGAGCTGTTTTTT. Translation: CASSIKLAGTNTGELFF.

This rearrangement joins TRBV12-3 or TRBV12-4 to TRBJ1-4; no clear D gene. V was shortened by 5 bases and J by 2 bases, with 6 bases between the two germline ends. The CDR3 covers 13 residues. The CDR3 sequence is CASSRTTNEKLFF. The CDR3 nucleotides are TGTGCCAGCAGTCGCACGACTAATGAAAAACTGTTTTTT.

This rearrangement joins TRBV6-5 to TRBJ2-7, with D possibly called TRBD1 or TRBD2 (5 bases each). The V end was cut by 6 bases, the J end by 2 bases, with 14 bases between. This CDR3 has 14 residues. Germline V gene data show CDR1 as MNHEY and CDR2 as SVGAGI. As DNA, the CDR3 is TGTGCCAGCAGATACCGGGACGGCGCCTACGAGCAGTACTTC. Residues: CASRYRDGAYEQYF.

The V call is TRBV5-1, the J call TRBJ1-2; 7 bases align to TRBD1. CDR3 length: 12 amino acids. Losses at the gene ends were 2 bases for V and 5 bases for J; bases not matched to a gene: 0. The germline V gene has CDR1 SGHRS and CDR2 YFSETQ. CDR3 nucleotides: TGCGCCAGCAGCTTACAGGGGTATGGCTACACCTTC. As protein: CASSLQGYGYTF. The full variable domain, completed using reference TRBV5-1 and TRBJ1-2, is KAGVTQTPRYLIKTRGQQVTLSCSPISGHRSVSWYQQTPGQGLQFLFEYFSETQRNKGNFPGRFSGRQFSNSRSEMNVSTLELGDSALYLCASSLQGYGYTFGSGTRLTVV.

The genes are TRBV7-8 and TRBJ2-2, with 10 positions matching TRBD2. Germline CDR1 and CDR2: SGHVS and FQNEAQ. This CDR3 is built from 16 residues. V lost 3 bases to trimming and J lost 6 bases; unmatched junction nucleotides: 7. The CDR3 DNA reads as TGTGCCAGCAGCTTCTCTGCCAGCGGGAGGGCCGGGGAGCTGTTTTTT. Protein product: CASSFSASGRAGELFF.

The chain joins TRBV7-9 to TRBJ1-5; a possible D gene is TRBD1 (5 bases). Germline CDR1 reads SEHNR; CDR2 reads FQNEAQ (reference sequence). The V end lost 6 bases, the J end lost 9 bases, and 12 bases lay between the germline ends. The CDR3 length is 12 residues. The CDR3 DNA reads TGTGCCAGCAGTACAGGATTCGGGCCCCAGCATTTT. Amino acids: CASSTGFGPQHF.

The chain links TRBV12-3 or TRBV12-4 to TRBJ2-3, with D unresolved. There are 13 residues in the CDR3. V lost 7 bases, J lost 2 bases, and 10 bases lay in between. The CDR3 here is CASIHPVTDTQYF. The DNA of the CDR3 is TGTGCCAGCATCCATCCGGTCACAGATACGCAGTATTTT.

The CDR3 region has the DNA TGCGCCAGCAGCCAAGATTTCGTCAACACCGGGGAGCTGTTTTTT. Protein sequence: CASSQDFVNTGELFF. The chain couples TRBV4-3 to TRBJ2-2; D is unresolved. Trimming pared 0 bases from V and 2 bases from J, leaving 7 bases between. Germline loops: CDR1 LGHNA, CDR2 YSLEER. CDR3 size: 15 residues.

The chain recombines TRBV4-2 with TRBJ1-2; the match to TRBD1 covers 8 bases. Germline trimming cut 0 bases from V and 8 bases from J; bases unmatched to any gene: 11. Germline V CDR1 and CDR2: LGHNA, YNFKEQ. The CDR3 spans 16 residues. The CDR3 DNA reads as TGTGCCAGCAGCCAAGAGCGCTCCCAGGGGGCTGGCGGCTACACCTTC. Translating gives CASSQERSQGAGGYTF.

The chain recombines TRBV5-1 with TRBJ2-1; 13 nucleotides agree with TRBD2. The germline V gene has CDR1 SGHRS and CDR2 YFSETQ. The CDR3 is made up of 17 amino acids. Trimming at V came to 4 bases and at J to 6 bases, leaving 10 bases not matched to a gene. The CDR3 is CASSRSPGLAGTNEQFF. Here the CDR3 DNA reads TGCGCCAGCAGCCGTTCACCGGGACTAGCGGGAACCAATGAGCAGTTCTTC.

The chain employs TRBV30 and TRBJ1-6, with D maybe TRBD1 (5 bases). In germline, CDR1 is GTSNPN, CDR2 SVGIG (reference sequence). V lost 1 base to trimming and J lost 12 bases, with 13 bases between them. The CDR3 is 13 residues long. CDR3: CAWSAEGRGPLHF. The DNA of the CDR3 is TGTGCCTGGAGTGCGGAGGGACGGGGACCCCTCCACTTT. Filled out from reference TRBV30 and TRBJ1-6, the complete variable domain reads SQTIHQWPATLVQPVGSPLSLECTVEGTSNPNLYWYRQAAGRGLQLLFYSVGIGQISSEVPQNLSASRPQDRQFILSSKKLLLSDSGFYLCAWSAEGRGPLHFGNGTRLTVT.

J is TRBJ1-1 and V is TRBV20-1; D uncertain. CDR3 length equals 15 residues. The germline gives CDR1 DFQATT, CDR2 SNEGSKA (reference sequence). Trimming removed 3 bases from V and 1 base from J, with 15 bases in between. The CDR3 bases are TGCAGTGCTAGTATCGGGCGGCTGACGAACACTGAAGCTTTCTTT. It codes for CSASIGRLTNTEAFF.

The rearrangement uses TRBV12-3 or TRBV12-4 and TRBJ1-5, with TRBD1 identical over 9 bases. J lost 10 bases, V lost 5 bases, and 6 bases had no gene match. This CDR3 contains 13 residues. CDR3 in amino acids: CASSRTGAEPQHF. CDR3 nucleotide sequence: TGTGCCAGCAGTAGGACAGGGGCCGAACCCCAGCATTTT.

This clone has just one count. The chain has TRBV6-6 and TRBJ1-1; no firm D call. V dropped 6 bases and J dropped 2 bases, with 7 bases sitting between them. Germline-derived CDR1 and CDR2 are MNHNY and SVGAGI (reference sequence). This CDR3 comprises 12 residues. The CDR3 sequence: CASRRLNTEAFF. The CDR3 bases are TGTGCCAGCAGGCGGTTAAACACTGAAGCTTTCTTT.

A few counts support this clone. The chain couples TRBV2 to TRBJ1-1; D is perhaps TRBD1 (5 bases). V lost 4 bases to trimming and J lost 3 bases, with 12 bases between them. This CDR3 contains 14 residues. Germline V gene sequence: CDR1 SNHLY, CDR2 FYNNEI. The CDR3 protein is CASSVIWGDTEAFF. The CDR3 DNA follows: TGTGCCAGCAGTGTAATTTGGGGGGACACTGAAGCTTTCTTT.

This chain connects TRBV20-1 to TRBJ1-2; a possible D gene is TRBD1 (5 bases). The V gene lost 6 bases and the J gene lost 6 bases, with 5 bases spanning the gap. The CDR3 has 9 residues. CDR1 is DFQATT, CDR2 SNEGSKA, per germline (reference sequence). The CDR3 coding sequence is TGCAGTGCGGGGGATGGCTACACCTTC. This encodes CSAGDGYTF.

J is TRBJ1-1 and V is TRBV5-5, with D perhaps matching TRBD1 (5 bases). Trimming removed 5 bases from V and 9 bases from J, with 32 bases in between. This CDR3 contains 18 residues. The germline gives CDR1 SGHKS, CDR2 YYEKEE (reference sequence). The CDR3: CASRGKWVASTGASKAFF. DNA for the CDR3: TGTGCCAGCAGAGGCAAGTGGGTCGCGAGTACCGGGGCATCTAAAGCTTTCTTT.

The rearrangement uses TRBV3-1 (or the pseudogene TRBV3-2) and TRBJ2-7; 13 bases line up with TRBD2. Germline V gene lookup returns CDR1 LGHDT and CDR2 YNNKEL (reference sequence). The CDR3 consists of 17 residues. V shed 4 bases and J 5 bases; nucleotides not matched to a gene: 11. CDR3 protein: CASSLEGGLAGVDEQYF. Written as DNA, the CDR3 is TGTGCCAGCAGCCTCGAGGGCGGACTAGCGGGGGTCGACGAGCAGTACTTC.

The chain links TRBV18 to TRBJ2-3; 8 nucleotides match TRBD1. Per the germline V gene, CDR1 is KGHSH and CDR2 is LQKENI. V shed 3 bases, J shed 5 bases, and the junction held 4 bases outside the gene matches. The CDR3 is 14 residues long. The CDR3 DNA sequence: TGTGCCAGCTCACCCAAAACAGGGGGAGATACGCAGTATTTT. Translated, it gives CASSPKTGGDTQYF.

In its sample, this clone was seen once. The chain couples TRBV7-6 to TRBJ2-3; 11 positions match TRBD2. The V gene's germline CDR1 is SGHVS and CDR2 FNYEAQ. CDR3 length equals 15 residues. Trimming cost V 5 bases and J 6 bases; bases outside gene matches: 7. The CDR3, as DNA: TGTGCCAGCAGCCTTAGCGGGGGGGCCACTGATACGCAGTATTTT. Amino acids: CASSLSGGATDTQYF.

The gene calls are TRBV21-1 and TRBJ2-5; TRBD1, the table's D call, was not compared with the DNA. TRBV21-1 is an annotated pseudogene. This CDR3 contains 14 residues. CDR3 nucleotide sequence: TGTGCCAGCAGCAGTACACGAAACAAAGAGACCCAGTACTTC. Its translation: CASSSTRNKETQYF.

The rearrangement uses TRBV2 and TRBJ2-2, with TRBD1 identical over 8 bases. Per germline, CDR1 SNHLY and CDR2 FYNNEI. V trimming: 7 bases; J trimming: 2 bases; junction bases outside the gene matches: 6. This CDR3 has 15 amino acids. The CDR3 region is CASTLTGDNTGELFF. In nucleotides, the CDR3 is TGTGCCAGCACCTTGACAGGGGATAACACCGGGGAGCTGTTTTTT.

CDR3 residues: CATSWRRTGELFF. The CDR3, as DNA: TGTGCCACCAGCTGGAGGCGGACCGGGGAGCTGTTTTTT. The chain carries TRBV15 and TRBJ2-2, with D perhaps matching TRBD2 (5 bases). From germline, CDR1 is LNHNV and CDR2 YYDKDF (reference sequence). This CDR3 has 13 amino acids. The V end lost 5 bases, the J end lost 5 bases, and 9 bases lay between the germline ends. The full variable domain, in which reference TRBV15 and TRBJ2-2 provide the parts outside the CDR3, is DAMVIQNPRYQVTQFGKPVTLSCSQTLNHNVMYWYQQKSSQAPKLLFHYYDKDFNNEADTPDNFQSRRPNTSFCFLDIRSPGLGDTAMYLCATSWRRTGELFFGEGSRLTVL.

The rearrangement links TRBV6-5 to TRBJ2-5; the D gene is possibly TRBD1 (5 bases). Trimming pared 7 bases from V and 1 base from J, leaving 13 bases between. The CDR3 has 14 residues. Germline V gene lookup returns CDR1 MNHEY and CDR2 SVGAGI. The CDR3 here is CASISSGAQETQYF. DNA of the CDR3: TGTGCCAGCATCTCTTCTGGGGCCCAAGAGACCCAGTACTTC.

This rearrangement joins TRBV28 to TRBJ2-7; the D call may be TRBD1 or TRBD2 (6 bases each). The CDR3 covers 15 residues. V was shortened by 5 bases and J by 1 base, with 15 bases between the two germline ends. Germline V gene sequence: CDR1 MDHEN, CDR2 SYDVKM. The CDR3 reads CASSPTGGGSYEQYF. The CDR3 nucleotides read TGTGCCAGCAGTCCTACAGGAGGGGGGTCCTACGAGCAGTACTTC. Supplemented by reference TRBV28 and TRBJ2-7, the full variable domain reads DVKVTQSSRYLVKRTGEKVFLECVQDMDHENMFWYRQDPGLGLRLIYFSYDVKMKEKGDIPEGYSVSREKKERFSLILESASTNQTSMYLCASSPTGGGSYEQYFGPGTRLTVT.